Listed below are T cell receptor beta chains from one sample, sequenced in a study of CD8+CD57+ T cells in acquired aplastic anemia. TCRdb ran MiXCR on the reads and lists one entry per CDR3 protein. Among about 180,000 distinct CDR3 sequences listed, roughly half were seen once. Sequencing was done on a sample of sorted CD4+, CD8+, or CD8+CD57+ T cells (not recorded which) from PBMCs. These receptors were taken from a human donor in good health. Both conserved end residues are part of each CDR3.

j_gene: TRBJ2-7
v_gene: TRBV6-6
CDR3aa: CASRKGDEQYF

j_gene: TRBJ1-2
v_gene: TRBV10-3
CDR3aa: CAISESAGGTNYGYTF

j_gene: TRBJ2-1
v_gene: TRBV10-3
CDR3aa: CANSGGLAVYNEQFF

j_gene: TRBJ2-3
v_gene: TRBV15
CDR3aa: CATSRLTGQGGVDTQYF

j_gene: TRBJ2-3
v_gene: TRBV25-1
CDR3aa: CASSEWAGPGASSGDTQYF

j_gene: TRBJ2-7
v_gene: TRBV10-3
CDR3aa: CAISGGYEQYF

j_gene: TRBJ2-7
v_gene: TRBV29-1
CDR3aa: CSVGTDSGYEQYF

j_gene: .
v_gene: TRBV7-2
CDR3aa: CASSLRQGSSYEQYF

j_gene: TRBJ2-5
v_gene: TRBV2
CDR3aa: CASSDGGAETQYF

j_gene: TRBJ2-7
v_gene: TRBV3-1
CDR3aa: CASSKRGGYEQYF